This T cell receptor beta chain was sequenced for a study of regulatory T cells in long-lasting Graves disease. TCR beta libraries were built with iRepertoire HTBI primers and Arm-PCR of CDR3 regions. TCRdb itself ran the multiplex PCR reads through MiXCR, one entry per CDR3 protein. The sample has about 290,000 distinct CDR3 sequences; 20% to 25% are singletons. Time point of the sample: persistent/refractory GD, antithyroid drugs over 5 years with positive TRAb. Scientists built the TCR library using RNA that was extracted from PBMCs. Trimming at V came to 5 bases and at J to 2 bases, leaving 3 bases not matched to a gene. CDR1 is DFQATT and CDR2 is SNEGSKA in the germline V gene (reference sequence). The CDR3 is made up of 12 amino acids.

The sequence was collected from a female donor with Graves disease. The chain has TRBV20-1 and TRBJ2-7, with TRBD2 matching 7 bases. The material was peripheral blood mononuclear cells (PBMCs), obtained when the disease was refractory, from a patient treated with antithyroid drugs. CDR3 sequence reads: CSARLAAYEQYF. CDR3 nucleotide sequence: TGCAGTGCTCGTCTAGCGGCCTACGAGCAGTACTTC.